This T cell receptor (beta chain) was documented in a study of T cells in Graves' hyperthyroidism and ophthalmopathy. The study's findings and limits: Expanded thyroid clonotypes (above 0.001) were mostly also found in blood.

The CDR3 has 13 residues. V lost 2 bases and J lost 5, with 9 bases in between. Germline values: CDR1 MNHNS, CDR2 SASEGT. From roughly 9.2 ml of fresh peripheral blood, PBMCs were isolated. Amplified TCR beta CDR3 regions derived from RNA transcripts. An initial round of RT-PCR targeting the TCR CDR3 relied on the HTBI primer set. TCRdb fed the multiplex PCR reads into MiXCR, producing one record per CDR3 protein. The table lists about 350,000 distinct CDR3 sequences, around 18% of them singletons, with 15% to 18% in the top ten. This clonotype appeared many times. Antigen: not known. Material: blood. The receptor comes from a woman between 35 and 50 years old with Graves' ophthalmopathy. The chain uses TRBV6-1 and TRBJ1-1; no clear D gene. The CDR3 loop reads CASSENRGTEAFF. In DNA, the CDR3 is TGTGCCAGCAGTGAAAACAGAGGGACTGAAGCTTTCTTT.